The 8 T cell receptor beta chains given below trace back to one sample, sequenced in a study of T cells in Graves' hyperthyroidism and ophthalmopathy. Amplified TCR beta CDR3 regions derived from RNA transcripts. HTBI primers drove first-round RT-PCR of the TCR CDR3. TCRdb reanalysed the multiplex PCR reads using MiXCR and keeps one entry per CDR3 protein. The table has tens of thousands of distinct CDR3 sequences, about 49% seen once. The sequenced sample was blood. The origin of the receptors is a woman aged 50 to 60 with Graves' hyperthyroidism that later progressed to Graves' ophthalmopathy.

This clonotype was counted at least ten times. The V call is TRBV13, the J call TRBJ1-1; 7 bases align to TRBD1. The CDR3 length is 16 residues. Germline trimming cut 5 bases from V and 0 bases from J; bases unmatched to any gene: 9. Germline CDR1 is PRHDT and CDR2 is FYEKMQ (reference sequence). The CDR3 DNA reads TGTGCCAGCAGCCCGGAAGCCGGGACAGTGAACACTGAAGCTTTCTTT. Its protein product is CASSPEAGTVNTEAFF.

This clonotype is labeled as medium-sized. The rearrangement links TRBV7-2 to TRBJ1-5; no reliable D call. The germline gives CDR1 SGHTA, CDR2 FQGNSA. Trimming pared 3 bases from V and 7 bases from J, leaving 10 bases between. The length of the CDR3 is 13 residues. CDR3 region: CASSFAVTQPQHF. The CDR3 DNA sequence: TGTGCCAGCAGCTTTGCGGTCACGCAGCCCCAGCATTTT.

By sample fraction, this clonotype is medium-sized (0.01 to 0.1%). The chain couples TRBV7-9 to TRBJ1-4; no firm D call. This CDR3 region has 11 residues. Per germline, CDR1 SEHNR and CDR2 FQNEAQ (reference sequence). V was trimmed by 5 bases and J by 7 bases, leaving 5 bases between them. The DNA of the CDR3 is TGTGCCAGCAGCGACATTGAAAAACTGTTTTTT. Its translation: CASSDIEKLFF.

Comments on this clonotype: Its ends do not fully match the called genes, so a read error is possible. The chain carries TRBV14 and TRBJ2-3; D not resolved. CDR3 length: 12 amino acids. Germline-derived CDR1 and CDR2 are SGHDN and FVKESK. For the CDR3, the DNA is TGTGCCTGCAGCCCCCACCCGTATATGCAGTATTTT. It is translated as CACSPHPYMQYF.

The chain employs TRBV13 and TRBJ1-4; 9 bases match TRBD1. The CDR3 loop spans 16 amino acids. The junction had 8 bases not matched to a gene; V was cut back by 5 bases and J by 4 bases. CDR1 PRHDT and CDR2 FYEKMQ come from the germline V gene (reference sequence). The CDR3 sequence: CASSPRDREVNEKLFF. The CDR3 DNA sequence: TGTGCCAGCAGCCCCAGGGACAGGGAGGTTAATGAAAAACTGTTTTTT.

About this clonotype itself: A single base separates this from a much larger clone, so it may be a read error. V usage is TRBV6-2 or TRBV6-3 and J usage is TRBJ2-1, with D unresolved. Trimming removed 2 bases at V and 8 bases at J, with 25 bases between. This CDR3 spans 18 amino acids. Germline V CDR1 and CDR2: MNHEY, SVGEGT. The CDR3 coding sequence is TGTGCCAGCAGTTACGTATTGAGTAGCTTCAATTTGGTGGATGAGCAGTTCTTC. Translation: CASSYVLSSFNLVDEQFF.

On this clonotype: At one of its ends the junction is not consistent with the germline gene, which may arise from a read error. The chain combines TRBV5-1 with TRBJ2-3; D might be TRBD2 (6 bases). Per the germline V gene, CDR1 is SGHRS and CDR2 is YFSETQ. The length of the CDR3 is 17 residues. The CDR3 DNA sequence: TGCGTCAGCAGCTGGACCGGGACTGGCAAGAGCACAGATACGCAGTATTTT. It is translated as CVSSWTGTGKSTDTQYF.

As DNA, the CDR3 is TGCAGTGCTCCAAGACAGGGGAACTCTGGGGCCAACGAGCAGTACTTC. It encodes CSAPRQGNSGANEQYF. The rearrangement links TRBV20-1 to TRBJ2-7; 8 nucleotides match TRBD1. The J segment lost 5 bases and the V segment lost 5 bases, leaving 17 bases of the junction unmatched. CDR1 is DFQATT, CDR2 SNEGSKA, per germline (reference sequence). This CDR3 region has 16 residues.